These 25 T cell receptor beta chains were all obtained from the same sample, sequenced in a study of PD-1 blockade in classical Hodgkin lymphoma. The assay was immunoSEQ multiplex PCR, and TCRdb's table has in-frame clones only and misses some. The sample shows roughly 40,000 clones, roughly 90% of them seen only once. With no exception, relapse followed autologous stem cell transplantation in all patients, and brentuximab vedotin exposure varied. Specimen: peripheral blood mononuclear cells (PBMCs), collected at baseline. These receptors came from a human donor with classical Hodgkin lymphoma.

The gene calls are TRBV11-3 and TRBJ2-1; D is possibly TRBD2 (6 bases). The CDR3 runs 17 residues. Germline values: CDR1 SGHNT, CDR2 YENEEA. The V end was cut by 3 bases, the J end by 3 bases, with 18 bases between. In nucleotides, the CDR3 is TGTGCCAGCAGCTTCGAAATAGCGGTAAAGTACTACAATGAGCAGTTCTTC. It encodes CASSFEIAVKYYNEQFF. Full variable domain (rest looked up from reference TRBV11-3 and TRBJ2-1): EAGVVQSPRYKIIEKKQPVAFWCNPISGHNTLYWYLQNLGQGPELLIRYENEEAVDDSQLPKDRFSAERLKGVDSTLKIQPAELGDSAVYLCASSFEIAVKYYNEQFFGPGTRLTVL.

DNA for the CDR3: TGTGCCAGCAGCTTAGGGAGGGTCTACGAGCAGTACTTC. Its translation: CASSLGRVYEQYF. This chain uses TRBV27 with TRBJ2-7; 7 nucleotides line up with TRBD2. With 6 bases clipped from V and 3 bases from J, the junction kept 5 bases outside the gene matches. The CDR3 totals 13 residues. Germline loops: CDR1 MNHEY, CDR2 SMNVEV (reference sequence).

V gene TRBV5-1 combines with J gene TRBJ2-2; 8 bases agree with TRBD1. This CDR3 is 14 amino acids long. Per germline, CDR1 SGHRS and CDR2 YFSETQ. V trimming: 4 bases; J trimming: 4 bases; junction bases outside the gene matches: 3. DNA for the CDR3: TGCGCCAGCAGCGTCGGACAGGGCACCGGGGAGCTGTTTTTT. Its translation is CASSVGQGTGELFF.

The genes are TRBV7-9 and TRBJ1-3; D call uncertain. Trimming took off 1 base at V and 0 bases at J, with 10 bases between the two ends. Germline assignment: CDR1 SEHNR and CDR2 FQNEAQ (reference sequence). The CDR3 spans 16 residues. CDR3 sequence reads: CASSLGTSDSGNTIYF. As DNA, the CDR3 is TGTGCCAGCAGCTTAGGGACGTCGGACTCTGGAAACACCATATATTTT.

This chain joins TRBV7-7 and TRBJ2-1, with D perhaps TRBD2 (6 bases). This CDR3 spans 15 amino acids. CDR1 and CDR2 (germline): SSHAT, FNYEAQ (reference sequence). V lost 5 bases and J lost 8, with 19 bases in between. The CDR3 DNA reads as TGTGCCAGCAGCCCGGGACTCTCAAACTCGGATGAGCAGTTCTTC. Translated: CASSPGLSNSDEQFF.

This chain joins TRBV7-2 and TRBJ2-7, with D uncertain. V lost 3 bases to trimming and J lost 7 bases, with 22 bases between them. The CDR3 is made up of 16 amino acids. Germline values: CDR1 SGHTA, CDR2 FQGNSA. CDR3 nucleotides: TGTGCCAGCAGCTTTACTACATGGTACTCCCTTGGGGAGCAGTACTTC. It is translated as CASSFTTWYSLGEQYF.

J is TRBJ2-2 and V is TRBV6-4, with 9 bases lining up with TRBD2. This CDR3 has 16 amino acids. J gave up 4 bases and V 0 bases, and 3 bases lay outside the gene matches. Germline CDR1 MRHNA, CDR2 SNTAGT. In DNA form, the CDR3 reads TGTGCCAGCAGTGACTCAGGGACTAGCAGCACCGGGGAGCTGTTTTTT. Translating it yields CASSDSGTSSTGELFF.

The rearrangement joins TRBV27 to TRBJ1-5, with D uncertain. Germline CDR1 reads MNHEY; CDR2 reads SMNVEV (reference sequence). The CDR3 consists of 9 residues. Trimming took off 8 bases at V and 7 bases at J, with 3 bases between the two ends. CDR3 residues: CASGQPQHF. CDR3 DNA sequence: TGTGCCAGCGGACAGCCCCAGCATTTT.

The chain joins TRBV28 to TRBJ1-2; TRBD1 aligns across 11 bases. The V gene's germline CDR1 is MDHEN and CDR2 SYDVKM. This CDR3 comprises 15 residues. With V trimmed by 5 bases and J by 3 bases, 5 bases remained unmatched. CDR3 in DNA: TGTGCCAGCAGTCTTCCGGGACAGGGGGACTATGGCTACACCTTC. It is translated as CASSLPGQGDYGYTF.

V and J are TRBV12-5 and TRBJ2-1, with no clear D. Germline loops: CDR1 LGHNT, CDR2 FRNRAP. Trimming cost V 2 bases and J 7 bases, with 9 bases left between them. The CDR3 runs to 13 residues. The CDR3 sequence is CASGLIGQNEQFF. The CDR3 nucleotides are TGTGCTAGTGGTTTGATAGGCCAAAATGAGCAGTTCTTC.

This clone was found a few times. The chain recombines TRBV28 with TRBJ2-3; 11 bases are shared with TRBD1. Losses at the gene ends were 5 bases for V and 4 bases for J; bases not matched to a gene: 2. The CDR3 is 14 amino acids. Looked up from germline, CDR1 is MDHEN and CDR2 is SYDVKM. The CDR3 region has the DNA TGTGCCAGCAGTGGACAGGGGGCCCCAGATACGCAGTATTTT. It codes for CASSGQGAPDTQYF.

The CDR3: CASSPRTGLTGELFF. The DNA of the CDR3 is TGTGCCAGCAGCCCGAGGACAGGGTTAACCGGGGAGCTGTTTTTT. This chain links TRBV9 with TRBJ2-2; TRBD1 agrees at 8 bases. The junction had 7 bases not matched to a gene; V was cut back by 4 bases and J by 5 bases. Per the germline V gene, CDR1 is SGDLS and CDR2 is YYNGEE. The CDR3 loop spans 15 amino acids.

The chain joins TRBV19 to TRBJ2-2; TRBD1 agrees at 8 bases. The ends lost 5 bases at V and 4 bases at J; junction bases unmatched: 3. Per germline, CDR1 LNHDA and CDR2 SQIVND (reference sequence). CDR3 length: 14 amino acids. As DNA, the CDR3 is TGTGCCAGTAGTGTGCAGGGGGCCACCGGGGAGCTGTTTTTT. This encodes CASSVQGATGELFF.

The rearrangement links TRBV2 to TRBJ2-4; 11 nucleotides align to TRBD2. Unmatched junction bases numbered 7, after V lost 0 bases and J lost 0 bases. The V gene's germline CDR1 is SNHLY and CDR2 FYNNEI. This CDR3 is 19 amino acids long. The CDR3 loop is CASSEALLAGGAAKNIQYF. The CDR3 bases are TGTGCCAGCAGTGAAGCGCTGCTAGCGGGGGGAGCAGCCAAAAACATTCAGTACTTC.

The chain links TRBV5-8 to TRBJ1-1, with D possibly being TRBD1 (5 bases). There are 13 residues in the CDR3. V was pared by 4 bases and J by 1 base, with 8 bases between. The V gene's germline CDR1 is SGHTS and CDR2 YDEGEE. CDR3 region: CASSHGQNTEAFF. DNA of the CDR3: TGTGCCAGCAGCCATGGACAGAACACTGAAGCTTTCTTT.

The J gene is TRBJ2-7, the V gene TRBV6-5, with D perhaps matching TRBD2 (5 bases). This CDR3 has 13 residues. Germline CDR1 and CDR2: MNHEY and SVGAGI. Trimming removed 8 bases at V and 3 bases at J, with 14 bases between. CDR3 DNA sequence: TGTGCCAGCTCGATGGCGGGCGTCTACGAGCAGTACTTC. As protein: CASSMAGVYEQYF.

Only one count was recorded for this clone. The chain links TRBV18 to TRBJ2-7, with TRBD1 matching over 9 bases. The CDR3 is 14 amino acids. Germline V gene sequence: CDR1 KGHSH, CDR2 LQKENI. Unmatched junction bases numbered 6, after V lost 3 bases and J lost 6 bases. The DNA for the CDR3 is TGTGCCAGCTCACCGGGACAGGGAACCGGCGAGCAGTACTTC. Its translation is CASSPGQGTGEQYF.

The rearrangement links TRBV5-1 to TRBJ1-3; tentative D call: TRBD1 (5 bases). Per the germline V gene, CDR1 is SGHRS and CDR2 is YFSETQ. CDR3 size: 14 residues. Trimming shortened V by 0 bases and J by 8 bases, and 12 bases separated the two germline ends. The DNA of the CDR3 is TGCGCCAGCAGCTTGGGGCCGGGACGCGACACCATATATTTT. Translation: CASSLGPGRDTIYF.

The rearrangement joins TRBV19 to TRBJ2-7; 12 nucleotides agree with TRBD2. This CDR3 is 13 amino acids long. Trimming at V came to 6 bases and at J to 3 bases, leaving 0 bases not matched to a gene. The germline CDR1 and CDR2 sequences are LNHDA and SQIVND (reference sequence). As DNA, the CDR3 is TGTGCCAGTAGACTAGCGGGAGGCTACGAGCAGTACTTC. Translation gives CASRLAGGYEQYF. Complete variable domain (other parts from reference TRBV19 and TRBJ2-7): DGGITQSPKYLFRKEGQNVTLSCEQNLNHDAMYWYRQDPGQGLRLIYYSQIVNDFQKGDIAEGYSVSREKKESFPLTVTSAQKNPTAFYLCASRLAGGYEQYFGPGTRLTVT.

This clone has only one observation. Written as DNA, the CDR3 is TGTGCCAGAAGCTTGGGACGGGAAGACAATGAGCAGTTCTTC. Its protein product is CARSLGREDNEQFF. V and J are TRBV5-3 and TRBJ2-1, with D maybe TRBD2 (5 bases). TRBV5-3 is an ORF, and what it does is uncertain. There are 14 residues in the CDR3. Trimming left V 0 bases short and J 5 bases short, with 9 bases between.

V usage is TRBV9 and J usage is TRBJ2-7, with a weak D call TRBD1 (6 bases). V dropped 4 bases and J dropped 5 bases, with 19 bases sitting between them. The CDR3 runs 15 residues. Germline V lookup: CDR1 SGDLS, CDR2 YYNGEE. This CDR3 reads CASSPSGTRRDEQYF. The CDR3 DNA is TGTGCCAGCAGCCCTTCGGGGACACGACGCGACGAGCAGTACTTC.

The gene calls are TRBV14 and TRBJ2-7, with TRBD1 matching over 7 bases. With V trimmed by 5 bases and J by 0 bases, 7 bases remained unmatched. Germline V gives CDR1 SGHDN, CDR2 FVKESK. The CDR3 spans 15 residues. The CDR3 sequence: CASSVQGQRSYEQYF. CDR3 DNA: TGTGCCAGCAGCGTCCAGGGACAGCGCTCCTACGAGCAGTACTTC.

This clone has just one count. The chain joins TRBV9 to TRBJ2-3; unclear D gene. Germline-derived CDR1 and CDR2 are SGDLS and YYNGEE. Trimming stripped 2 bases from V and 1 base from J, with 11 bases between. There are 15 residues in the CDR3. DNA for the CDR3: TGTGCCAGCAGCGTTAATCGCGATGGCACAGATACGCAGTATTTT. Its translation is CASSVNRDGTDTQYF. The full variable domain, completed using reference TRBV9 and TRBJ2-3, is DSGVTQTPKHLITATGQRVTLRCSPRSGDLSVYWYQQSLDQGLQFLIQYYNGEERAKGNILERFSAQQFPDLHSELNLSSLELGDSALYFCASSVNRDGTDTQYFGPGTRLTVL.

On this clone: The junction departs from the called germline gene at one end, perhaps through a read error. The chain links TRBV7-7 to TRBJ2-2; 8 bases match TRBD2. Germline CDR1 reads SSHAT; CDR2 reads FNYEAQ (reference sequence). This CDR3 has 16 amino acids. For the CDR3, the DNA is TGTGCTAGCAGCTCGGAGACTGACGGGAGGGCCGGGGAGCTGTTTTTT. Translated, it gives CASSSETDGRAGELFF. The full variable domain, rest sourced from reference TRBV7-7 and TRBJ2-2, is GAGVSQSPRYKVTKRGQDVTLRCDPISSHATLYWYQQALGQGPEFLTYFNYEAQPDKSGLPSDRFSAERPEGSISTLTIQRTEQRDSAMYRCASSSETDGRAGELFFGEGSRLTVL.

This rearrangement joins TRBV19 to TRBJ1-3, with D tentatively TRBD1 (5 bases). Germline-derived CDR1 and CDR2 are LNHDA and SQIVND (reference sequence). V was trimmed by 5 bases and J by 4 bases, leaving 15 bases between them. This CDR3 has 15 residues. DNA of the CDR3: TGTGCCAGTAGTGCCCAGGGCTACGCCGGAAACACCATATATTTT. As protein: CASSAQGYAGNTIYF.